The rows below give T cell receptor beta chains drawn from one sample of a study of blood T cell repertoires in COVID-19. Clones were sequenced by immunoSEQ multiplex PCR, and TCRdb holds only the in-frame ones, with some missing. The profile shows roughly 160,000 clones, about 83% of them singletons. Material: peripheral blood. The source is a woman of 80 years or more with acute or convalescent COVID-19. The CDR3 runs from the conserved cysteine through the conserved F or W. D genes are given only for firm matches. A row's size may be missing; if present it is once, few, many or a size class.

clone size: once; D gene: NA; V gene: TRBV27; J gene: TRBJ2-2; CDR3 protein: CASSWRGYTGELFF; CDR3 DNA: TGTGCCAGCAGTTGGCGGGGATATACCGGGGAGCTGTTTTTT
clone size: NA; D gene: TRBD1; V gene: TRBV7-2; J gene: TRBJ1-6; CDR3 protein: CASSLAQGGGSPLHF; CDR3 DNA: TGTGCCAGCAGCTTAGCGCAAGGGGGCGGTTCACCCCTCCACTTT
clone size: NA; D gene: NA; V gene: TRBV28; J gene: TRBJ1-2; CDR3 protein: CASSLPALTTGGYTF; CDR3 DNA: TGTGCCAGCAGTCTCCCGGCATTGACGACAGGTGGCTACACCTTC
clone size: NA; D gene: TRBD1; V gene: TRBV6-5; J gene: TRBJ1-3; CDR3 protein: CASRSTGGAGNTIYF; CDR3 DNA: TGTGCCAGCAGATCGACAGGGGGCGCGGGAAACACCATATATTTT
clone size: NA; D gene: NA; V gene: TRBV7-3; J gene: TRBJ2-3; CDR3 protein: CASSPRLGTDTQYF; CDR3 DNA: TGTGCCAGCAGCCCCCGACTGGGCACAGATACGCAGTATTTT
clone size: NA; D gene: TRBD1; V gene: TRBV27; J gene: TRBJ1-1; CDR3 protein: CASSPLVDRASEAFF; CDR3 DNA: TGTGCCAGCAGTCCCCTCGTGGACAGGGCTTCTGAAGCTTTCTTT
clone size: few; D gene: NA; V gene: TRBV21-1; J gene: TRBJ1-5; CDR3 protein: CASSGERHGNQPQHF; CDR3 DNA: TGTGCCAGCAGTGGGGAGCGTCATGGCAATCAGCCCCAGCATTTT
clone size: NA; D gene: NA; V gene: TRBV21-1; J gene: TRBJ2-7; CDR3 protein: CASSRKAVVAGGPGDTYEQYF; CDR3 DNA: TGTGCCAGCAGCCGAAAGGCAGTGGTAGCGGGAGGACCCGGAGACACCTACGAGCAGTACTTC
clone size: NA; D gene: NA; V gene: TRBV24-1; J gene: TRBJ2-3; CDR3 protein: CATSRAGPSTDTQYF; CDR3 DNA: TGTGCCACCAGTCGGGCAGGGCCTAGCACAGATACGCAGTATTTT
clone size: NA; D gene: TRBD1; V gene: TRBV27; J gene: TRBJ1-2; CDR3 protein: CASSLSGGKNYGYTF; CDR3 DNA: TGTGCCAGCAGTTTGTCAGGGGGTAAGAACTATGGCTACACCTTC
clone size: NA; D gene: NA; V gene: TRBV4-1; J gene: TRBJ1-4; CDR3 protein: CASSQDWGGPNEKLFF; CDR3 DNA: TGCGCCAGCAGCCAAGATTGGGGGGGCCCTAATGAAAAACTGTTTTTT
clone size: NA; D gene: NA; V gene: TRBV3-1/TRBV3-2; J gene: TRBJ2-2; CDR3 protein: CASSPLDRDTGELFF; CDR3 DNA: TGTGCCAGCAGCCCCTTAGACAGAGACACCGGGGAGCTGTTTTTT
clone size: NA; D gene: NA; V gene: TRBV6-5; J gene: TRBJ2-1; CDR3 protein: CASSPTAGVYNEQFF; CDR3 DNA: TGTGCCAGCAGTCCCACCGCCGGGGTATACAATGAGCAGTTCTTC
clone size: NA; D gene: TRBD1; V gene: TRBV6-2/TRBV6-3; J gene: TRBJ2-7; CDR3 protein: CASSYLPGQGTEQYF; CDR3 DNA: TGTGCCAGCAGTTACTTACCGGGACAGGGGACCGAGCAGTACTTC
clone size: NA; D gene: TRBD2; V gene: TRBV6-1; J gene: TRBJ2-1; CDR3 protein: CASSEWSLLAGGLLGYEQFF; CDR3 DNA: TGTGCCAGCAGTGAATGGTCGCTACTAGCGGGGGGGCTCCTAGGCTATGAGCAGTTCTTC
clone size: NA; D gene: TRBD1; V gene: TRBV25-1; J gene: TRBJ2-1; CDR3 protein: CASSARTGDRNNEQFF; CDR3 DNA: TGTGCCAGCAGTGCACGGACAGGGGATCGGAACAATGAGCAGTTCTTC
clone size: NA; D gene: TRBD1; V gene: TRBV11-2; J gene: TRBJ1-2; CDR3 protein: CASSFGTGSYRGYTF; CDR3 DNA: TGTGCCAGCAGCTTTGGGACAGGGTCCTATAGGGGCTACACCTTC
clone size: NA; D gene: TRBD1; V gene: TRBV28; J gene: TRBJ1-1; CDR3 protein: CASSWTGGFMNTEAFF; CDR3 DNA: TGTGCCAGCAGTTGGACAGGGGGGTTTATGAACACTGAAGCTTTCTTT
clone size: NA; D gene: NA; V gene: TRBV12-3/TRBV12-4; J gene: TRBJ2-3; CDR3 protein: CASKAGSTDTQYF; CDR3 DNA: TGTGCCAGTAAAGCGGGTAGCACAGATACGCAGTATTTT
clone size: NA; D gene: TRBD1; V gene: TRBV25-1; J gene: TRBJ2-4; CDR3 protein: CASSSLTGGAENIQYF; CDR3 DNA: TGTGCCAGCAGTTCATTGACAGGGGGCGCTGAAAACATTCAGTACTTC
clone size: NA; D gene: TRBD2; V gene: TRBV2; J gene: TRBJ2-1; CDR3 protein: CASNRAGALYNEQFF; CDR3 DNA: TGTGCCAGCAATAGAGCGGGGGCCTTATACAATGAGCAGTTCTTC
clone size: NA; D gene: NA; V gene: TRBV10-3; J gene: TRBJ2-1; CDR3 protein: CAISDRTNPSEQFF; CDR3 DNA: TGTGCCATCAGTGATCGGACTAACCCCAGTGAGCAGTTCTTC
clone size: NA; D gene: TRBD2; V gene: TRBV6-1; J gene: TRBJ2-3; CDR3 protein: CASSEGLAGTDTQYF; CDR3 DNA: TGTGCCAGCAGTGAAGGCCTAGCGGGCACAGATACGCAGTATTTT
clone size: NA; D gene: NA; V gene: TRBV14; J gene: TRBJ2-1; CDR3 protein: CASSQETGQTYNEQFF; CDR3 DNA: TGTGCCAGCAGCCAAGAAACGGGACAAACGTACAATGAGCAGTTCTTC
clone size: NA; D gene: TRBD1; V gene: TRBV4-3; J gene: TRBJ1-4; CDR3 protein: CASSRATGVNEKLFF; CDR3 DNA: TGCGCCAGCAGCCGCGCAACAGGGGTGAATGAAAAACTGTTTTTT
clone size: NA; D gene: TRBD2; V gene: TRBV6-5; J gene: TRBJ2-1; CDR3 protein: CASSPGTRADEQFF; CDR3 DNA: TGTGCCAGCAGTCCCGGGACTAGAGCTGATGAGCAGTTCTTC
clone size: NA; D gene: TRBD1; V gene: TRBV3-1/TRBV3-2; J gene: TRBJ1-1; CDR3 protein: CASSTRDRHTEAFF; CDR3 DNA: TGTGCCAGCAGCACCCGGGACAGACACACTGAAGCTTTCTTT
clone size: NA; D gene: TRBD1; V gene: TRBV6-2/TRBV6-3; J gene: TRBJ1-2; CDR3 protein: CASSYMPRTGGRGYGYTF; CDR3 DNA: TGTGCCAGCAGTTACATGCCCCGGACAGGGGGCCGGGGCTATGGCTACACCTTC
clone size: few; D gene: NA; V gene: TRBV18; J gene: TRBJ1-6; CDR3 protein: CASSPNRDYNSPLHF; CDR3 DNA: TGTGCCAGCTCACCTAACAGGGACTATAATTCACCCCTCCACTTT
clone size: NA; D gene: NA; V gene: TRBV3-1/TRBV3-2; J gene: TRBJ2-3; CDR3 protein: CASSQGRAPTHPQYF; CDR3 DNA: TGTGCCAGCAGCCAAGGGCGGGCCCCCACCCATCCGCAGTATTTT
clone size: NA; D gene: NA; V gene: TRBV5-4; J gene: TRBJ2-7; CDR3 protein: CASSLWGRSYEQYF; CDR3 DNA: TGTGCCAGCAGCTTGTGGGGGCGGTCCTACGAGCAGTACTTC
clone size: NA; D gene: NA; V gene: TRBV19; J gene: TRBJ2-1; CDR3 protein: CASSRGGYNEQFF; CDR3 DNA: TGTGCCAGTAGTAGGGGAGGCTACAATGAGCAGTTCTTC
clone size: NA; D gene: NA; V gene: TRBV28; J gene: TRBJ1-3; CDR3 protein: CASSLRGGSGNTIYF; CDR3 DNA: TGTGCCAGCAGTTTACGGGGGGGAAGTGGAAACACCATATATTTT
clone size: NA; D gene: NA; V gene: TRBV7-9; J gene: TRBJ1-2; CDR3 protein: CASSLDNAVYGYTF; CDR3 DNA: TGTGCCAGCAGCTTAGACAATGCGGTCTATGGCTACACCTTC
clone size: NA; D gene: NA; V gene: TRBV6-5; J gene: TRBJ1-3; CDR3 protein: CASSYSPDSGNTIYF; CDR3 DNA: TGTGCCAGCAGTTACTCGCCAGACTCTGGAAACACCATATATTTT
clone size: many; D gene: TRBD2; V gene: TRBV14; J gene: TRBJ2-1; CDR3 protein: CASSPGGVHEQFF; CDR3 DNA: TGTGCCAGCAGCCCGGGGGGAGTCCATGAGCAGTTCTTC
clone size: NA; D gene: NA; V gene: TRBV13; J gene: TRBJ1-1; CDR3 protein: CASSFRENTEAFF; CDR3 DNA: TGTGCCAGCAGCTTCCGGGAGAACACTGAAGCTTTCTTT
clone size: NA; D gene: TRBD2; V gene: TRBV5-1; J gene: TRBJ2-7; CDR3 protein: CASSLWSGTSGGIYEQYF; CDR3 DNA: TGCGCCAGCAGCTTGTGGTCGGGGACCAGCGGGGGAATTTACGAGCAGTACTTC
clone size: few; D gene: NA; V gene: TRBV19; J gene: TRBJ2-5; CDR3 protein: CASSIGGLGETQYF; CDR3 DNA: TGTGCCAGTAGTATTGGAGGGCTGGGAGAGACCCAGTACTTC
clone size: NA; D gene: TRBD2; V gene: TRBV19; J gene: TRBJ2-3; CDR3 protein: CASIPSGRTDTQYF; CDR3 DNA: TGTGCCAGTATCCCCAGCGGGAGAACAGATACGCAGTATTTT
clone size: NA; D gene: TRBD2; V gene: TRBV3-1/TRBV3-2; J gene: TRBJ2-1; CDR3 protein: CASSQFAGVLNEQFF; CDR3 DNA: TGTGCCAGCAGCCAATTTGCGGGAGTGCTAAATGAGCAGTTCTTC
clone size: once; D gene: NA; V gene: TRBV30; J gene: TRBJ1-2; CDR3 protein: CAWSHSTGFYGYTF; CDR3 DNA: TGTGCCTGGAGCCATTCTACAGGATTTTATGGCTACACCTTC
clone size: NA; D gene: NA; V gene: TRBV2; J gene: TRBJ1-1; CDR3 protein: CASIRGGDTEAFF; CDR3 DNA: TGTGCCAGCATACGAGGGGGGGACACTGAAGCTTTCTTT
clone size: NA; D gene: NA; V gene: TRBV19; J gene: TRBJ1-1; CDR3 protein: CASSNDLQGAEAFF; CDR3 DNA: TGTGCCAGTAGTAACGACCTTCAGGGCGCTGAAGCTTTCTTT
clone size: NA; D gene: TRBD1; V gene: TRBV28; J gene: TRBJ2-7; CDR3 protein: CATWTGSSYEQYF; CDR3 DNA: TGTGCCACCTGGACAGGGAGCTCCTACGAGCAGTACTTC
clone size: NA; D gene: TRBD1; V gene: TRBV5-1; J gene: TRBJ1-3; CDR3 protein: CASSLEGQGMDTIYF; CDR3 DNA: TGCGCCAGCAGCTTGGAGGGACAGGGGATGGACACCATATATTTT
clone size: NA; D gene: TRBD2; V gene: TRBV30; J gene: TRBJ2-2; CDR3 protein: CAWSVGTGGLTGELFF; CDR3 DNA: TGTGCCTGGAGTGTCGGTACGGGGGGACTCACCGGGGAGCTGTTTTTT
clone size: NA; D gene: NA; V gene: TRBV9; J gene: TRBJ2-5; CDR3 protein: CASSVGSLTETQYF; CDR3 DNA: TGTGCCAGCAGCGTAGGGTCTCTAACAGAGACCCAGTACTTC
clone size: NA; D gene: TRBD1; V gene: TRBV4-1; J gene: TRBJ1-2; CDR3 protein: CASSQSGQGMDYGYTF; CDR3 DNA: TGCGCCAGCAGCCAAAGCGGACAGGGGATGGACTATGGCTACACCTTC
clone size: NA; D gene: TRBD1; V gene: TRBV10-3; J gene: TRBJ2-1; CDR3 protein: CAISVPGQGARNEQFF; CDR3 DNA: TGTGCCATCAGTGTACCGGGACAGGGGGCGAGAAATGAGCAGTTCTTC